This T cell receptor beta chain appears in the sequencing data of a study of graft-versus-host responses after intestinal transplantation. Study summary: The whole recipient group had anti-thymocyte globulin induction followed by tacrolimus and steroids for roughly three years.

Overall study findings and caveats: Among recipient marrow samples, GvH clones were found; some appeared first in ileum or blood. An association linked early post-transplant HvG declines with peak circulating GvH clone levels.

As regards this clone: Its target is unknown.

CDR3 size: 14 residues. Per the germline V gene, CDR1 is SGHAT and CDR2 is FQNNGV. Between the trimmed V and J ends, which lost 5 bases and 2 bases, there was a span of 12 bases. Profiled with immunoSEQ multiplex PCR; TCRdb holds only in-frame clones, not every one. This sample has approximately 85,000 clones, with more than 85% found just once. The sample consisted of unstimulated CD8+ T cells sorted from spleen or lymph node cells, taken before transplant. This clonotype was sampled from a human donor who was the organ donor for an intestinal transplant. The chain carries TRBV11-2 and TRBJ2-5; tentative D call: TRBD2 (6 bases). The CDR3 here is CASSNQRVQETQYF. The CDR3 DNA is TGTGCCAGCAGCAATCAGCGGGTACAAGAGACCCAGTACTTC.